These 14 T cell receptor beta chains share one sample of origin, sequenced in a study of human CD8 memory T cell subsets. UMI-labeled 5' RACE generated the TCR beta libraries. TCRdb processed the 5' RACE reads again and assigns one entry to each CDR3 protein, with no DNA. This sample's table has 6,000 or so distinct CDR3 sequences. Early memory CD8+ T cells that were CCR7+ PD-1+ TIGIT+ and had exhausted-like traits were the TPEX cells. The sample comprised CD8+ T cells from PBMCs. The source is a human donor in good health.

Judged by frequency, this clonotype is medium-sized. V gene TRBV11-2 combines with J gene TRBJ1-1; there is no DNA to check the TCRdb D call of TRBD1. Germline loops: CDR1 SGHAT, CDR2 FQNNGV. This CDR3 spans 15 amino acids. CDR3 sequence: CASSLARAMNTEAFF.

This clonotype is called large based on its frequency. The rearrangement links TRBV10-1 to TRBJ2-1; TCRdb proposes TRBD2, but this gene call is untestable without DNA. The CDR3 has 16 amino acids. CDR1 WNHNN and CDR2 SYGVQD come from the germline V gene (reference sequence). CDR3 protein: CASSESRLALDNEQFF.

The genes are TRBV27 and TRBJ2-2; TCRdb reports TRBD2, a call that lacks DNA to check it against. The germline V gene has CDR1 MNHEY and CDR2 SMNVEV (reference sequence). The CDR3 spans 15 residues. The CDR3 sequence: CASSLTSGRRGELFF.

The chain couples TRBV7-9 to TRBJ2-1; TCRdb lists TRBD1, though no DNA is available to test this call. Germline V CDR1 and CDR2: SEHNR, FQNEAQ (reference sequence). The CDR3 runs 15 residues. CDR3 region: CASSLSAPGDNEQFF.

The chain carries TRBV5-1 and TRBJ2-1. Germline CDR1 and CDR2: SGHRS and YFSETQ. The CDR3 is 15 residues long. The CDR3 here is CASSLVGGSNNEQFF.

The rearrangement joins TRBV27 to TRBJ2-3; TCRdb outputs TRBD2, but without DNA this stays unchecked. This CDR3 has 14 residues. CDR1 and CDR2 (germline): MNHEY, SMNVEV (reference sequence). CDR3 region: CASTPGTFTDTQYF.

This chain's CDR3 is CSARGETGELFF. The chain couples TRBV20-1 to TRBJ2-2; as DNA is missing, the TRBD2 call by TCRdb cannot be tested. The CDR3 contains 12 residues. CDR1 is DFQATT and CDR2 is SNEGSKA in the germline V gene (reference sequence).

J is TRBJ2-1 and V is TRBV2; lacking DNA, the TRBD1 call made by TCRdb goes unchecked. This CDR3 has 15 amino acids. Per the germline V gene, CDR1 is SNHLY and CDR2 is FYNNEI. CDR3 loop: CASRRPTGSHNEQFF.

V and J are TRBV2 and TRBJ2-5; TCRdb proposes TRBD2, but this gene call is untestable without DNA. Germline lookup yields CDR1 SNHLY and CDR2 FYNNEI. The CDR3 sequence is 16 residues long. CDR3 loop: CASSGGLAGVRETQYF.

The chain links TRBV19 to TRBJ2-1; no DNA is available, so the TRBD2 call from TCRdb remains unchecked. The germline CDR1 and CDR2 sequences are LNHDA and SQIVND (reference sequence). The CDR3 runs 14 residues. CDR3 protein: CASREPSGRYEQFF.

This clonotype counts as medium-sized by frequency. The CDR3 reads CASSSSSGQGRPYTYEQYF. This chain connects TRBV28 to TRBJ2-7; TCRdb designates TRBD1, a call that cannot be tested without DNA. The CDR3 contains 19 residues. CDR1 and CDR2 (germline): MDHEN, SYDVKM.

The V and J genes are TRBV20-1 and TRBJ2-7; TCRdb's assignment of TRBD1 cannot be checked, as there is no DNA. The germline CDR1 and CDR2 sequences are DFQATT and SNEGSKA (reference sequence). The CDR3 is 13 amino acids. The chain's CDR3 is CSAAGDSTYEQYF.

The chain carries TRBV6-5 and TRBJ1-1. Per germline, CDR1 MNHEY and CDR2 SVGAGI. This CDR3 is 14 amino acids long. The CDR3 here is CASSYSRSGEGAFF.

Measured by frequency, this clonotype is medium-sized. The rearrangement joins TRBV19 to TRBJ2-7; no DNA is available, so the TRBD1 call from TCRdb remains unchecked. The CDR3 consists of 14 residues. From germline, CDR1 is LNHDA and CDR2 SQIVND (reference sequence). The CDR3 loop is CASTPTGGIYEQYF.